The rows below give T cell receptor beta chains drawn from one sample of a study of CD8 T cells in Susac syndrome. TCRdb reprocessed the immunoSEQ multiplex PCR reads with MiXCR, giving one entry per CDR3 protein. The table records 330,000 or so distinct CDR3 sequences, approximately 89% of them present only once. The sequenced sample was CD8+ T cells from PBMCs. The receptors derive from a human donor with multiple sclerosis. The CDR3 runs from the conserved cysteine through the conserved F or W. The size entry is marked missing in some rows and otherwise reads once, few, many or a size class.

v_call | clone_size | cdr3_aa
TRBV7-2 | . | CASSTRLAPYEQYF
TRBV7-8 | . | CASSRGARNEQFF
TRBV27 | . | CASSQPGTGGENEQFF
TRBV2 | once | CASSELGRSYEQYF
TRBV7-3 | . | CASSLTSGGLNEQFF
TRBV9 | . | CASSVEGAAEAFF
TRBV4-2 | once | CASSQVGDIVYEQYF
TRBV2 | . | CASSTRLFDEQFF
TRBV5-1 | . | CASSPEDYRLSDEQYF
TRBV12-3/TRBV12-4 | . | CASSYADRGLGQPQHF
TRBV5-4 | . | CASSLGSGGGLDTQYF
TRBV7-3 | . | CASSSTQGGEQYF
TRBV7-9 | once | CASSDSGRGSDTQYF
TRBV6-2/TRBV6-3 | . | CASSRPTVTNEKLFF
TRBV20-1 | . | CSARSGGNYGYTF
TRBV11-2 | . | CASSLALTTEAFF
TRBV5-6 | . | CASSSTGLAGGSAPRSDTQYF
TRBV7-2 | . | CASSLGLAGYTGELFF
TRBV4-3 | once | CASSQGSSRGNTGELFF
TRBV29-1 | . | CSAQGGSEQYF
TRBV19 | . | CASRGKYNEQFF
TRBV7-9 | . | CASGRGLAGVPETQYF
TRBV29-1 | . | CSVEEGGRGSYNEQFF
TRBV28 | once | CASSFEAGVLNTEAFF
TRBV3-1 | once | CASSPGRDRGRIVETQYF
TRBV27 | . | CASGTGFLLNSPLHF
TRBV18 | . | CASSLAYSGRDNEQFF
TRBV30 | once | CAWSVGRDTEAFF
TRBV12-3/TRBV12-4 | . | CASSLVKGLIYEQYF